At least ten counts were recorded for the clone carrying this T cell receptor (beta chain). Its antigen is undetermined. TCRdb re-called the RT-PCR reads through MiXCR, storing one row per CDR3 protein. The sample shows 300,000 to 350,000 distinct CDR3 sequences, approximately 20% of them seen only once. These data come from a study of response to subunit inactivated influenza vaccine. Overall study findings and caveats: The authors proposed limited new T cell recruitment per seasonal influenza vaccination.

The trim removed 0 bases at V and 10 bases at J, leaving 5 bases unmatched. Germline CDR1 SGHRS, CDR2 YFSETQ. The CDR3 runs 13 residues. The sequenced sample was PBMCs from blood, obtained 21 months after vaccination. This TCR was recovered from a man aged 50-75 years who received an inactivated influenza vaccine. This sequence joins TRBV5-1 and TRBJ1-1, with 8 bases aligning to TRBD1. The CDR3 DNA sequence: TGCGCCAGCAGCTTGGTGCAGGGGGCTGGAGCTTTCTTT. Encoded protein: CASSLVQGAGAFF. Looking up the rest from reference TRBV5-1 and TRBJ1-1 gives the full variable domain: KAGVTQTPRYLIKTRGQQVTLSCSPISGHRSVSWYQQTPGQGLQFLFEYFSETQRNKGNFPGRFSGRQFSNSRSEMNVSTLELGDSALYLCASSLVQGAGAFFGQGTRLTVV.